The 14 T cell receptor delta chains below were found in one sample sequenced in a study of γδ T cells in repeated Plasmodium falciparum infection. Flow sorting of PBMC yielded separate Vgamma9/Vdelta2+ and Vdelta2-negative gammadelta T cell populations for bulk repertoire analysis. With CATT, TCRdb re-called clones from the multiplex PCR reads. The data hold tens of thousands of delta-chain clones, with around 1.8% observed a single time. The source material was gamma-delta T cells from blood. These receptors originate from a pool of human donors (malaria-infected and uninfected, not separated).

This clone was detected ten times or more. This likely reflects a read error, since a far larger clone is one base away. Additional DNA sequences in this sample encode the identical CDR3. This sequence joins TRDV1 and TRDJ1; possibly TRDD2 for D (5 bases). The length of the CDR3 is 21 residues. Per germline, CDR1 TSWWSYY and CDR2 QGS. Trimming took 0 bases from V and 0 from J, leaving 26 bases between them. CDR3 bases: TGTGCTCTTGGGGAACTACTATTCGCCTACGTTGTCCCGCAGTACACCGATAAACTCATCTTT. Amino acids: CALGELLFAYVVPQYTDKLIF.

This clone was seen only a few times. The protein recorded in TCRdb matches a much larger clone and deviates from this DNA's translation at residue 5, suggesting a read error; the protein here is obtained by translating the DNA. The chain combines TRDV1 with TRDJ1; TRDD3 aligns across 8 bases. The J gene, missing from TCRdb, was assigned here through DNA to germline matching. Germline-derived CDR1 and CDR2 are TSWWSYY and QGS. The CDR3 has 22 amino acids. This CDR3 is CALGKLRPILGDTRTNTDKLIF. In DNA form, the CDR3 reads TGTGCTCTTGGGAAACTAAGACCCATTCTGGGGGACACCCGTACTAACACCGATAAACTCATCTTT.

This clone turned up a few times. A read error likely explains why the TCRdb protein, taken from a much larger clone, differs from this DNA's translation at residue 3; the protein shown is translated from the DNA. The rearrangement uses TRDV1 and TRDJ1, with a possible D match to TRDD3 (8 bases). The CDR3 has 27 amino acids. Germline V CDR1 and CDR2: TSWWSYY, QGS. CDR3 region: CAPGELHPLRFLPYWGSPSFHIGKLIF. CDR3 nucleotides: TGTGCTCCTGGGGAACTCCACCCTTTAAGGTTCCTACCTTACTGGGGGTCCCCTTCCTTTCACATCGGGAAACTCATCTTT.

As regards this clone: A single base is all that separates this from a far larger clone, so a read error is likely. Other DNA variants within this sample encode the same CDR3. The chain is built from TRDV1 and TRDJ1; TRDD2 or TRDD3 may be the D gene (5 bases each). The J gene was not available in TCRdb and was assigned here by matching the DNA to germline segments. The CDR3 length is 22 residues. CDR1 and CDR2 (germline): TSWWSYY, QGS. CDR3 region: CALGESLLDLLHGDVGTDKLIF. The CDR3 coding sequence is TGTGCTCTCGGGGAAAGTCTACTTGACCTACTCCATGGGGACGTGGGAACCGATAAACTCATCTTT.

As concerns this clone: A read error is likely here: a far larger clone is one base away. Other nucleotide sequences in the sample specify the same CDR3. The V and J genes are TRDV2 and TRDJ1; 13 nucleotides align to TRDD3. TCRdb lists no J gene, so it was determined here by aligning the DNA to germline. CDR3 length: 23 amino acids. Germline V lookup: CDR1 GEAIGNYY, CDR2 EKD. DNA for the CDR3: TGTGCTTGTGACACCGAGTTCTCCAAACTGGGGGATACGCGCCAAACGTACACCGATAAACTCATCTTT. It yields the protein CACDTEFSKLGDTRQTYTDKLIF.

This clone was picked up a small number of times. One base separates it from a far larger clone, so it is likely a read error. Other DNA sequences in the sample encode the same CDR3. The chain recombines TRDV3 with TRDJ1; 9 positions match TRDD3. Assignment of the J gene here rests on matching the DNA to germline, because TCRdb gives none. CDR3 length: 19 residues. In germline, CDR1 is TVYSNPD, CDR2 GDNSRS (reference sequence). The CDR3 protein is CALSGYWGDTTPYADKLIF. CDR3 DNA: TGTGCCCTTAGTGGGTACTGGGGGGATACTACGCCCTACGCCGATAAACTCATCTTT.

In the case of this clone: Only one base separates this from a far larger clonotype, so it likely reflects a read error. Other DNA sequences within the sample encode an identical CDR3. The chain links TRDV1 to TRDJ1, with 8 nucleotides matching TRDD3. The J gene comes from matching the DNA to germline here; TCRdb lacks it. Per germline, CDR1 TSWWSYY and CDR2 QGS. This CDR3 is built from 16 residues. The CDR3 region has the DNA TGCGCTCTTGGGGAACTTCGGACCTGGGGGAGTACAAAACTCATCTTT. Translation gives CALGELRTWGSTKLIF.

Concerning this clone itself: The sample contains more than one DNA sequence encoding this CDR3. The chain joins TRDV2 to TRDJ1; 10 bases fit TRDD3. TCRdb lists no J gene, so it was determined here by aligning the DNA to germline. The CDR3 contains 22 residues. The ends lost 0 bases at V and 2 bases at J; junction bases unmatched: 23. Germline values: CDR1 GEAIGNYY, CDR2 EKD. CDR3 sequence: CACDTDEGSQSTGGLPTDKLIF. CDR3 coding DNA: TGTGCCTGTGACACCGACGAAGGAAGTCAGAGTACTGGGGGATTACCAACCGATAAACTCATCTTT.

In the case of this clone: A far larger clone is one nucleotide away, so this likely arose from a read error. This specimen includes other DNA sequences encoding the same CDR3. The chain carries TRDV1 and TRDJ1; 8 positions match TRDD3. J gave up 2 bases and V 5 bases, and 28 bases lay outside the gene matches. The CDR3 is made up of 22 amino acids. From germline, CDR1 is TSWWSYY and CDR2 QGS. The CDR3 nucleotides read TGTGCTCTTGGGCCACCAAGCCTTCCAATGGTACTGGGGGGGTCCACGACCGATAAACTCATCTTT. Amino acids: CALGPPSLPMVLGGSTTDKLIF.

This clone was detected many times. This sequence is one base from a far larger clone and is likely a read error. Other DNA sequences in this sample translate to the same CDR3. V usage is TRDV1 and J usage is TRDJ1; D perhaps matches TRDD3 (7 bases). This CDR3 spans 19 amino acids. Germline CDR1 reads TSWWSYY; CDR2 reads QGS. V lost 2 bases, J lost 7 bases, and 29 bases lay in between. The CDR3 DNA reads TGTGCTCTTGGGGAAGAAGTCCTACGGGCCTGGGGGCTGGAAGTTAAACTCATCTTT. Translation gives CALGEEVLRAWGLEVKLIF.

This clone was detected ten times or more. The chain employs TRDV1 and TRDJ1; no firm D call. The CDR3 has 20 amino acids. Per the germline V gene, CDR1 is TSWWSYY and CDR2 is QGS. Trimming took off 3 bases at V and 0 bases at J, with 26 bases between the two ends. The CDR3 DNA is TGTGCTCTTGGGGATCAGTCCCGCTTCGATTGCTGCGCCCACACCGATAAACTCATCTTT. This encodes CALGDQSRFDCCAHTDKLIF.

Concerning this clone itself: The protein given by TCRdb reflects a much larger clone and differs at residue 3 from this DNA's translation, likely from a read error; the protein shown is the DNA's translation. This chain joins TRDV2 and TRDJ2; 11 positions match TRDD3. This CDR3 region has 17 residues. CDR1 and CDR2 from the germline V gene are GEAIGNYY and EKD. The CDR3 nucleotides are TGCGCCCGTGACGTAGACTGGGGGATAAGGTTGACAGCACAACTCTTCTTT. Protein: CARDVDWGIRLTAQLFF.

This clone was detected many times. V usage is TRDV1 and J usage is TRDJ1; 8 bases line up with TRDD3. Germline V gene lookup returns CDR1 TSWWSYY and CDR2 QGS. Trimming removed 2 bases from V and 13 bases from J; junction bases left unmatched: 24. The CDR3 spans 18 residues. The CDR3 DNA reads TGTGCTCTTGGGGAAATCTTTGGGCCGTATGGGGGATCGGAGAGAAACATCTTT. It is translated as CALGEIFGPYGGSERNIF.

This clone has just a few counts. A far larger clone is a single base away, which makes a read error likely. The chain recombines TRDV1 with TRDJ1, with a tentative D call TRDD2 (5 bases). TCRdb leaves out the J gene; it was filled in here by matching the DNA to germline. CDR3 length: 23 amino acids. CDR1 is TSWWSYY and CDR2 is QGS in the germline V gene. CDR3 bases: TGCGCTCTTGGGTCGTTCCTCAGGGTGGCCGGGGTTCGTTTCTACACACTCACCGATAAACTCATCTTT. This codes for CALGSFLRVAGVRFYTLTDKLIF.